The rows below give T cell receptor beta chains drawn from one sample of a study of B cell selection in AIRE deficiency. Repertoires were generated with immunoSEQ multiplex PCR, while TCRdb's copy carries only in-frame clones and drops some. Of some 21,000 clones listed, 94% are singletons. Material: Tregs sorted from PBMCs. The receptors here all came from a human donor with AIRE deficiency. The CDR3 runs from the conserved cysteine through the conserved F or W. The order of the fields is J gene, V gene, D gene, clone size, CDR3 DNA, CDR3 protein. D genes are given only for firm matches. The size field is filled for only some rows; it gives once, few, many or a size class.

J: TRBJ2-7; V: TRBV28; D: TRBD1; size: -; DNA: TGTGCCAGCAGTTCCTGGGACAGGGGGCTGAGCGAGCAGTACTTC; CDR3: CASSSWDRGLSEQYF
J: TRBJ1-1; V: TRBV6-1; D: -; size: -; DNA: TGTGCCAGCACCACCAGTCGGGGAACTGAAGCTTTCTTT; CDR3: CASTTSRGTEAFF
J: TRBJ1-2; V: TRBV5-4; D: -; size: -; DNA: TGTGCCAGCAGCACCATTGATGGCCGGGCTATTTATGGCTACACCTTC; CDR3: CASSTIDGRAIYGYTF
J: TRBJ2-1; V: TRBV12-5; D: TRBD2; size: -; DNA: TGTGCTAGTGGTTTGGTAGACGGACTAGCGGGACCTAATGAGCAGTTCTTC; CDR3: CASGLVDGLAGPNEQFF
J: TRBJ1-1; V: TRBV18; D: TRBD1; size: -; DNA: TGTGCCAGCTCACCAGACAGGGGGAACACTGAAGCTTTCTTT; CDR3: CASSPDRGNTEAFF
J: TRBJ1-2; V: TRBV6-5; D: TRBD1; size: -; DNA: TGTGCCAGCAGTTTACAGGGGATGGGGTATGGCTACACCTTC; CDR3: CASSLQGMGYGYTF
J: TRBJ2-4; V: TRBV19; D: TRBD2; size: -; DNA: TGTGCCAGTAGTGTTAGCGGGATAGCCAAAAACATTCAGTACTTC; CDR3: CASSVSGIAKNIQYF
J: TRBJ1-1; V: TRBV5-1; D: TRBD1; size: -; DNA: TGCGCCAGCAGCTTGGCCCTGACAGGGAACATGAACACTGAAGCTTTCTTT; CDR3: CASSLALTGNMNTEAFF
J: TRBJ1-2; V: TRBV7-2; D: -; size: -; DNA: TGTGCCAGCAGCGAGGGACAATATGGCTACACCTTC; CDR3: CASSEGQYGYTF
J: TRBJ2-6; V: TRBV6-6; D: -; size: -; DNA: TGTGCCAGCAGCCCCTCCGGCTCTGGGGCCAACGTCCTGACTTTC; CDR3: CASSPSGSGANVLTF
J: TRBJ2-6; V: TRBV28; D: -; size: -; DNA: TGTGCCAGCGCCAGCCCTTACTCTGGGGCCAACGTCCTGACTTTC; CDR3: CASASPYSGANVLTF
J: TRBJ2-6; V: TRBV18; D: -; size: -; DNA: TGTGCCAGCTCACCACAACCAGGGTCTGGGGCCAACGTCCTGACTTTC; CDR3: CASSPQPGSGANVLTF
J: TRBJ2-3; V: TRBV7-3; D: TRBD2; size: -; DNA: TGTGCCAGCAGCTTGGGACTAGCGGGACCAGATACGCAGTATTTT; CDR3: CASSLGLAGPDTQYF
J: TRBJ2-1; V: TRBV5-5; D: -; size: -; DNA: TGTGCCAGCAGCGACTACGGACAGAACAATGAGCAGTTCTTC; CDR3: CASSDYGQNNEQFF
J: TRBJ2-5; V: TRBV4-3; D: TRBD2; size: -; DNA: TGCGCCAGCAGCCAAGGGTCCGGGACTAGGGGCGAGACCCAGTACTTC; CDR3: CASSQGSGTRGETQYF
J: TRBJ2-1; V: TRBV10-2; D: TRBD2; size: -; DNA: TGCGCCAGCAAGTGGGTAGCGGGAGGCCACAATGAGCAGTTCTTC; CDR3: CASKWVAGGHNEQFF
J: TRBJ2-2; V: TRBV28; D: -; size: -; DNA: TGTGCCAGCAGTCCCCCCCGAGGGAACACCGGGGAGCTGTTTTTT; CDR3: CASSPPRGNTGELFF
J: TRBJ1-1; V: TRBV2; D: TRBD1; size: -; DNA: TGTGCCAGCTGTATTGGGACAGGGTTATACGCTTTCTTT; CDR3: CASCIGTGLYAFF
J: TRBJ2-1; V: TRBV7-9; D: TRBD2; size: -; DNA: TGTGCCAGCAGCCCTCTGGGGGGGTGGAATGAGCAGTTCTTC; CDR3: CASSPLGGWNEQFF
J: TRBJ2-3; V: TRBV2; D: TRBD1; size: -; DNA: TGTGCCAGCTCCAAGGGGGCAGGGGTGGTAGATACGCAGTATTTT; CDR3: CASSKGAGVVDTQYF
J: TRBJ1-1; V: TRBV18; D: -; size: -; DNA: TGTGCCAGCTCACCAGAGGCAGGCCCTCTGAACACTGAAGCTTTCTTT; CDR3: CASSPEAGPLNTEAFF
J: TRBJ1-5; V: TRBV28; D: TRBD1; size: -; DNA: TGTGCCAGCAGTTTATGGGGAGGACAGGGAGGCAATCAGCCCCAGCATTTT; CDR3: CASSLWGGQGGNQPQHF
J: TRBJ2-4; V: TRBV25-1; D: -; size: -; DNA: TGTGCCAGCAGTCGGGGATTGGTGGACAAAAACATTCAGTACTTC; CDR3: CASSRGLVDKNIQYF
J: TRBJ1-1; V: TRBV19; D: -; size: -; DNA: TGTGCCAGCCGGAGGAGGGACGTGAACACTGAAGCTTTCTTT; CDR3: CASRRRDVNTEAFF
J: TRBJ2-5; V: TRBV19; D: -; size: -; DNA: TGTGCCAGTAGTATAGCGGGAGAGACCCAGTACTTC; CDR3: CASSIAGETQYF
J: TRBJ2-3; V: TRBV27; D: -; size: -; DNA: TGTGCCAGCAGTCCCCGGACAGTCCTTTATACGCAGTATTTT; CDR3: CASSPRTVLYTQYF
J: TRBJ2-7; V: TRBV4-1; D: TRBD1; size: -; DNA: TGCGCCAGCAGCCAAGCAAGGGGGGACAGGACCTACGAGCAGTACTTC; CDR3: CASSQARGDRTYEQYF
J: TRBJ1-1; V: TRBV28; D: -; size: -; DNA: TGTGCCAGCAGTTTAGGGGGCCCCACTGAAGCTTTCTTT; CDR3: CASSLGGPTEAFF
J: TRBJ2-7; V: TRBV10-3; D: -; size: -; DNA: TGTGCCATCAGTGAGTCTGGACCCTACGAGCAGTACTTC; CDR3: CAISESGPYEQYF
J: TRBJ2-1; V: TRBV28; D: TRBD1; size: -; DNA: TGTGCCAGCAGTCCGGCTGGGACAGGGTACCTCTGGGAGTTCTTC; CDR3: CASSPAGTGYLWEFF
J: TRBJ1-2; V: TRBV2; D: -; size: -; DNA: TGTGCCAGCAGTGGACATAACTATGGCTACACCTTC; CDR3: CASSGHNYGYTF
J: TRBJ2-5; V: TRBV7-2; D: TRBD1; size: -; DNA: TGTGCCAGCAGCTATGGACAGGTTGGGGAGACCCAGTACTTC; CDR3: CASSYGQVGETQYF
J: TRBJ2-7; V: TRBV28; D: -; size: -; DNA: TGTGCCAGCAGTACAGAGACCTACGAGCAGTACTTC; CDR3: CASSTETYEQYF
J: TRBJ2-2; V: TRBV6-5; D: -; size: -; DNA: TGTGCCAGCAGTTACTCTAGGTTACTCGATACCGGGGAGCTGTTTTTT; CDR3: CASSYSRLLDTGELFF
J: TRBJ1-1; V: TRBV5-1; D: TRBD1; size: -; DNA: TGCGCCAGCAGTTGGGACAGGGGGAACACTGAAGCTTTCTTT; CDR3: CASSWDRGNTEAFF
J: TRBJ2-3; V: TRBV5-4; D: -; size: -; DNA: TGTGCCAGTCGGCGGGACAGCAATCTGGATACGCAGTATTTT; CDR3: CASRRDSNLDTQYF
J: TRBJ2-5; V: TRBV9; D: -; size: -; DNA: TGTGCCAGCAGCGTTGGGGAGATGGAGACCCAGTACTTC; CDR3: CASSVGEMETQYF
J: TRBJ2-7; V: TRBV29-1; D: -; size: -; DNA: TGCAGCGTTTCCGACGTAGCCTACGAGCAGTACTTC; CDR3: CSVSDVAYEQYF
J: TRBJ1-5; V: TRBV6-5; D: -; size: -; DNA: TGTGCCAGCAGAAGAGGGCTGAATCAGCCCCAGCATTTT; CDR3: CASRRGLNQPQHF
J: TRBJ2-7; V: TRBV6-5; D: -; size: -; DNA: TGTGCCAGCAATGGCGAACGGGCCTACGAGCAGTACTTC; CDR3: CASNGERAYEQYF
J: TRBJ1-2; V: TRBV7-8; D: -; size: -; DNA: TGTGCCAGCAGCCAGGCCGGTTTCTATGGCTACACCTTC; CDR3: CASSQAGFYGYTF
J: TRBJ2-7; V: TRBV27; D: -; size: -; DNA: TGTGCCAGCAGTTTATCGGGTCAGAGCTCCTACGAGCAGTACTTC; CDR3: CASSLSGQSSYEQYF
J: TRBJ2-2; V: TRBV28; D: -; size: -; DNA: TGTGCCAGCCTTGACAAAGCGAACACCGGGGAGCTGTTTTTT; CDR3: CASLDKANTGELFF
J: TRBJ1-6; V: TRBV10-3; D: -; size: -; DNA: TGTGCCATCAGTGACCCGAATGCAAGGTCACCCCTCCACTTT; CDR3: CAISDPNARSPLHF
J: TRBJ2-3; V: TRBV7-3; D: TRBD2; size: -; DNA: TGTGCCAGCAGCTTAGGACTAGCGGGAGTCACGCAGTATTTT; CDR3: CASSLGLAGVTQYF
J: TRBJ2-7; V: TRBV6-1; D: -; size: -; DNA: TGTGCCAGCAGCGAACGGGATTCCAACTCTTACGAGCAGTACTTC; CDR3: CASSERDSNSYEQYF
J: TRBJ2-7; V: TRBV14; D: -; size: -; DNA: TGTGCCAGCAGCCAAGGGCTAGCGTTCTACGAGCAGTACTTC; CDR3: CASSQGLAFYEQYF
J: TRBJ2-1; V: TRBV9; D: -; size: -; DNA: TGTGCCAGCAGCGTCTCCGCCCATGAGCAGTTCTTC; CDR3: CASSVSAHEQFF
J: TRBJ2-7; V: TRBV4-3; D: -; size: few; DNA: TGCGCCAGCAGCACCGACTCACCCCTTCGGGAGCAGTACTTC; CDR3: CASSTDSPLREQYF